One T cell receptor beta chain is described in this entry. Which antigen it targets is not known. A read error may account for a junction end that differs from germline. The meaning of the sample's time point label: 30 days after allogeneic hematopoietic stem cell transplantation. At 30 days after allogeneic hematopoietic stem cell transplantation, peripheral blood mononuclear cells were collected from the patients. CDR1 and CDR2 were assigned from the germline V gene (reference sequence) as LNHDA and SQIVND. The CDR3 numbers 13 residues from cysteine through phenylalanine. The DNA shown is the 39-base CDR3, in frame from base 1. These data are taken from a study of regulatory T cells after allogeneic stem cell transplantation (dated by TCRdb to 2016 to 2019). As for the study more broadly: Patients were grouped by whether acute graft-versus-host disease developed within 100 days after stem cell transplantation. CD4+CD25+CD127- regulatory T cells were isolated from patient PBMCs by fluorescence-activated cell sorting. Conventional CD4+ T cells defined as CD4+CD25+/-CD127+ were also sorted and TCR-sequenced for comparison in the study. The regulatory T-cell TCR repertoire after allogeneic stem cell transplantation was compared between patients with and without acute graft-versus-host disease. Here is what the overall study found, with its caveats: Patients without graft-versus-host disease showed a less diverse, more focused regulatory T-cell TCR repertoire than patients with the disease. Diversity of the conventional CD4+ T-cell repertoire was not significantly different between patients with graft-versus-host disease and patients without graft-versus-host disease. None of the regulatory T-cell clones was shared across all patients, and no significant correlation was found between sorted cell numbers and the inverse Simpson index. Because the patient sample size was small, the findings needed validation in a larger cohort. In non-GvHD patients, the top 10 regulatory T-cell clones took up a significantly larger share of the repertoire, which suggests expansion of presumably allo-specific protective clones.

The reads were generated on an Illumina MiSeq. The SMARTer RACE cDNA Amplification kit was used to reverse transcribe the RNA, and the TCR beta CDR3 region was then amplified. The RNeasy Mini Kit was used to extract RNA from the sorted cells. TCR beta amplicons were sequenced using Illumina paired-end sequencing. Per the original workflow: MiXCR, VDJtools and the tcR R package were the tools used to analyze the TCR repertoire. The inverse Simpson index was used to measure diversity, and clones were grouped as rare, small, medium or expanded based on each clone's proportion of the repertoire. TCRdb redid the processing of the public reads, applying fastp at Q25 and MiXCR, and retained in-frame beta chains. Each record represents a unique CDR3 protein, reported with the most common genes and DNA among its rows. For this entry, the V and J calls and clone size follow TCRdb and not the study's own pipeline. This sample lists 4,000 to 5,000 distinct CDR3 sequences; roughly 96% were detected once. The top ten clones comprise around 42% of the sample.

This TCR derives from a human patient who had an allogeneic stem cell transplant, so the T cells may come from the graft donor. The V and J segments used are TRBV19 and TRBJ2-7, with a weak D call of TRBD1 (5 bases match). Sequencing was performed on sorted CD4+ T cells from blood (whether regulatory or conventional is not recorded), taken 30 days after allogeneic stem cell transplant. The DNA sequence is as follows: TGCGGCGGTAGTAGGGGTTTCACCTACGAGCAGTACTTC. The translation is CGGSRGFTYEQYF.